These 18 T cell receptor beta chains were all obtained from the same sample, sequenced in a study of blood T cell repertoires in COVID-19 (dated by TCRdb to the early 2020s). Library preparation was by the immunoSEQ multiplex PCR assay. Not all clones reach the TCRdb copy of this immuneACCESS table, which keeps in-frame sequences only. Checked studies attribute under half of the gap to unresolved V genes and leave the rest unexplained. In all, the sample holds roughly 100,000 clones, and about 88% of those were seen once. Jointly, the top ten make up 15% to 20% of the sample. Specimen: peripheral blood. The receptor set was obtained from a woman aged 80 or over with acute or convalescent COVID-19.

CDR3 DNA sequence: TGTGCCAGCAGTGATCCAGGGGGCGGCTATGGCTACACCTTC. Translated: CASSDPGGGYGYTF. The chain couples TRBV2 to TRBJ1-2; 8 positions match TRBD1. The V gene end was trimmed by 3 bases and the J gene end by 4 bases; junction bases not matched to a gene: 4. This CDR3 is 14 amino acids long. The germline CDR1 and CDR2 sequences are SNHLY and FYNNEI. Variable domain in full (rest from reference TRBV2 and TRBJ1-2): EPEVTQTPSHQVTQMGQEVILRCVPISNHLYFYWYRQILGQKVEFLVSFYNNEISEKSEIFDDQFSVERPDGSNFTLKIRSTKLEDSAMYFCASSDPGGGYGYTFGSGTRLTVV.

The V call is TRBV24-1, the J call TRBJ1-5; TRBD1 matches at 7 bases. The germline CDR1 and CDR2 sequences are KGHDR and SFDVKD. V lost 5 bases and J lost 6; bases outside the gene matches: 3. The length of the CDR3 is 13 residues. The chain's CDR3 is CATSGTGVQPQHF. Here the CDR3 DNA reads TGTGCCACCAGTGGAACAGGGGTTCAGCCCCAGCATTTT.

This clone was detected only once. In DNA, the CDR3 is TGTGCCAGTAGTCCGGGGGGAGGGTATAGGAATCAGCCCCAGCATTTT. This gives the protein CASSPGGGYRNQPQHF. The chain recombines TRBV19 with TRBJ1-5, with D possibly matching TRBD1 (5 bases). Germline V gene lookup returns CDR1 LNHDA and CDR2 SQIVND (reference sequence). V dropped 5 bases and J dropped 4 bases, with 18 bases sitting between them. This CDR3 contains 16 residues.

This clone was observed a few times. The chain has TRBV2 and TRBJ2-1; 7 nucleotides match TRBD2. This CDR3 comprises 16 residues. CDR1 is SNHLY, CDR2 FYNNEI, per germline. V lost 3 bases, J lost 0 bases, and 5 bases stayed unmatched. CDR3 in amino acids: CASSEGTSDSYNEQFF. The DNA for the CDR3 is TGTGCCAGCAGTGAGGGTACTAGCGACTCCTACAATGAGCAGTTCTTC.

The rearrangement links TRBV27 to TRBJ1-5; D possibly corresponds to TRBD1 (5 bases). The V gene lost 4 bases and the J gene lost 4 bases, with 8 bases spanning the gap. CDR1 and CDR2 from the germline V gene are MNHEY and SMNVEV (reference sequence). The CDR3 loop spans 13 amino acids. The CDR3 is CASSWGGNQPQHF. CDR3 in DNA: TGTGCCAGCAGTTGGGGGGGAAATCAGCCCCAGCATTTT.

The gene calls are TRBV11-3 and TRBJ1-3, with D perhaps TRBD1 (6 bases). The CDR3 is made up of 13 amino acids. The germline gives CDR1 SGHNT, CDR2 YENEEA. The ends were cut back, 2 bases at V and 4 bases at J, with 6 bases in the middle. CDR3 protein: CASSLTGGNTIYF. CDR3 DNA sequence: TGTGCCAGCAGCTTAACAGGGGGAAACACCATATATTTT.

The rearrangement joins TRBV4-1 to TRBJ1-5; D is undetermined. The CDR3 length is 14 residues. The V gene's germline CDR1 is MGHRA and CDR2 YSYEKL. V shed 1 base and J shed 4 bases, with 8 bases lying between them. CDR3 residues: CASSQAGTNQPQHF. CDR3 sequence (DNA): TGCGCCAGCAGCCAAGCGGGTACTAATCAGCCCCAGCATTTT.

The chain joins TRBV6-6 to TRBJ2-2; 10 nucleotides line up with TRBD1. CDR3 size: 13 residues. Germline V gives CDR1 MNHNY, CDR2 SVGAGI (reference sequence). V gave up 8 bases and J gave up 5 bases; unmatched junction bases: 2. In nucleotides, the CDR3 is TGTGCCAGCCAGGGACAGGGGACCGGGGAGCTGTTTTTT. Translated: CASQGQGTGELFF.

This rearrangement joins TRBV5-1 to TRBJ1-1; D unresolved. Germline V gives CDR1 SGHRS, CDR2 YFSETQ. This CDR3 spans 13 amino acids. V lost 4 bases and J lost 2, with 9 bases in between. The CDR3 nucleotides read TGCGCCAGCAGCGTCGCAGGAAACACTGAAGCTTTCTTT. Amino acid sequence: CASSVAGNTEAFF.

The chain carries TRBV6-5 and TRBJ1-2; a weak D match, TRBD1 (5 bases). This CDR3 comprises 13 residues. Germline assignment: CDR1 MNHEY and CDR2 SVGAGI. V was shortened by 5 bases and J by 8 bases, with 15 bases between the two germline ends. In DNA, the CDR3 is TGTGCCAGCAGTCTAGGGCCAGGGTTGGGCTACACCTTC. This encodes CASSLGPGLGYTF.

The chain employs TRBV5-1 and TRBJ2-6; 8 nucleotides line up with TRBD1. V shed 3 bases, J shed 3 bases, and the junction held 2 bases outside the gene matches. Germline lookup yields CDR1 SGHRS and CDR2 YFSETQ. The CDR3 totals 15 residues. The CDR3 loop reads CASSWTGFGANVLTF. The CDR3 nucleotides read TGCGCCAGCAGCTGGACAGGGTTTGGGGCCAACGTCCTGACTTTC.

V and J are TRBV7-9 and TRBJ2-1; the match to TRBD2 covers 7 bases. J was trimmed by 8 bases and V by 1 base; bases with no gene match: 2. Germline CDR1 and CDR2: SEHNR and FQNEAQ (reference sequence). The CDR3 is 13 residues long. The CDR3 reads CASSLDGGDEQFF. DNA of the CDR3: TGTGCCAGCAGCTTAGATGGGGGGGATGAGCAGTTCTTC.

The chain carries TRBV9 and TRBJ1-4, with 11 bases aligning to TRBD1. CDR1 and CDR2 from the germline V gene are SGDLS and YYNGEE. This CDR3 is 17 amino acids long. After removal of 4 bases from V and 7 bases from J, the junction contained 12 bases not matched to a gene. The CDR3 sequence: CASSTSDRGRIGEKLFF. The CDR3 DNA follows: TGTGCCAGCAGCACCTCGGACAGGGGGCGAATTGGTGAAAAACTGTTTTTT.

This sequence joins TRBV5-4 and TRBJ2-1; D perhaps matches TRBD2 (6 bases). Trimming removed 3 bases from V and 11 bases from J, with 12 bases in between. The CDR3 runs to 12 residues. The germline V gene encodes CDR1 SGHNT and CDR2 YYREEE (reference sequence). The CDR3 spells CASSSDRTKQFF. The CDR3 DNA follows: TGTGCCAGCAGCTCTGATCGGACTAAGCAGTTCTTC. The entire variable domain, with the rest obtained from reference TRBV5-4 and TRBJ2-1, is as follows: ETGVTQSPTHLIKTRGQQVTLRCSSQSGHNTVSWYQQALGQGPQFIFQYYREEENGRGNFPPRFSGLQFPNYSSELNVNALELDDSALYLCASSSDRTKQFFGPGTRLTVL.

The V and J genes are TRBV11-2 and TRBJ2-1, with 8 bases fitting TRBD2. CDR1 is SGHAT, CDR2 FQNNGV, per germline. The CDR3 consists of 15 residues. Unmatched junction bases numbered 11, after V lost 7 bases and J lost 6 bases. The CDR3 bases are TGTGCCAGCAACCATCCCGGGACTAGTCCCAATGAGCAGTTCTTC. Encoded protein: CASNHPGTSPNEQFF.

The rearrangement joins TRBV5-1 to TRBJ1-4; D is undetermined. V dropped 3 bases and J dropped 0 bases, with 9 bases sitting between them. Germline assignment: CDR1 SGHRS and CDR2 YFSETQ. This CDR3 spans 15 amino acids. CDR3 coding DNA: TGCGCCAGCAGCTCGCTTCCGGCAACTAATGAAAAACTGTTTTTT. Translation: CASSSLPATNEKLFF. The whole variable domain, filled in from reference TRBV5-1 and TRBJ1-4, reads KAGVTQTPRYLIKTRGQQVTLSCSPISGHRSVSWYQQTPGQGLQFLFEYFSETQRNKGNFPGRFSGRQFSNSRSEMNVSTLELGDSALYLCASSSLPATNEKLFFGSGTQLSVL.

The gene calls are TRBV6-1 and TRBJ1-5; D is uncertain. Germline values: CDR1 MNHNS, CDR2 SASEGT. The CDR3 sequence is 13 residues long. V was clipped by 3 bases and J by 3 bases, with 6 bases between them. CDR3 sequence (DNA): TGTGCCAGCAGTGACCACTACAATCAGCCCCAGCATTTT. Its translation is CASSDHYNQPQHF.

The V and J genes are TRBV18 and TRBJ1-1, with D unclear. This CDR3 spans 15 amino acids. Deletions cut 3 bases from V and 4 bases from J, with 15 bases between. The germline CDR1 and CDR2 sequences are KGHSH and LQKENI. The CDR3 bases are TGTGCCAGCTCACCCGGCGGATTAGAGCGCACTGAAGCTTTCTTT. The encoded protein is CASSPGGLERTEAFF.